The T cell receptor beta chain under discussion was sequenced for a study of T cell changes during pregnancy in multiple sclerosis (dated by TCRdb to 2018 to 2020). Looking at the study overall: In women with multiple sclerosis, the researchers looked at how the T cell repertoire shifted as pregnancy progressed.

Its CDR3 holds 13 amino acids, cysteine through phenylalanine. Of the read, only the CDR3 DNA is kept; its 39 bases are in frame from base 1. The germline V and J ends show losses of 5 bases and 2 bases respectively, and no gene match explains 2 bases of the junction. From a lookup of the germline V gene, CDR1 and CDR2 are SGHVS and FNYEAQ. The library was obtained by the immunoSEQ multiplex PCR assay. The table was pulled from immuneACCESS by TCRdb, which kept in-frame rearrangements only. Such tables lose some clones; where checked, under half of the loss comes from unresolved V genes, and the rest has no known cause. The sample table holds about 60,000 clones, of which around 93% were seen once. The ten most abundant clones make up 2.5% to 4% of the sample. Only one count was recorded for this clone. The antigen it recognizes is unknown. Base quality data are lacking; no much larger clone is found one base away.

The source of this sequence is a female donor with multiple sclerosis, enrolled in a pregnancy study. The chain uses TRBV7-6 and TRBJ2-7, and 8 junction bases match TRBD2. Source: CD8+ T cells from peripheral blood mononuclear cells, taken in the second trimester of pregnancy. The CDR3 is CASSLTSAYEQYF. The base sequence is TGTGCCAGCAGCCTGACTAGCGCCTACGAGCAGTACTTC.